This passage covers 28 T cell receptor beta chains from one sample sequenced in a study of regulatory T cells in long-lasting Graves disease. Relying on iRepertoire HTBI primers and Arm-PCR of CDR3 regions, the team built TCR beta libraries. TCRdb reanalysed the multiplex PCR reads using MiXCR and keeps one entry per CDR3 protein. The sample lists a few hundred thousand distinct CDR3 sequences; about a sixth were seen once. The sample's time point: newly diagnosed GD, antithyroid drugs for less than 3 months. Extracted PBMC RNA gave rise to the TCR library. These data are also associated with another study on T cells in Graves' hyperthyroidism and ophthalmopathy.

The source material was peripheral blood mononuclear cells (PBMCs), sampled at new diagnosis, from a patient treated with antithyroid drugs. Receptors originate from a young woman with Graves disease.

As regards this clonotype: It is likely a read error: a sequence one base away is far more abundant. The chain has TRBV11-2 and TRBJ2-7; D is unresolved. Trimming pared 6 bases from V and 2 bases from J, leaving 20 bases between. The CDR3 is 16 residues long. The germline gives CDR1 SGHAT, CDR2 FQNNGV. CDR3 nucleotides: TGTGCCAGCAGTTTCGGGTCAAGTATAGGGCCCTACGAGCAGTACTTC. Translating gives CASSFGSSIGPYEQYF.

The genes are TRBV2 and TRBJ2-2, with TRBD2 identical over 11 bases. The CDR3 totals 17 residues. J lost 5 bases, V lost 3 bases, and 8 bases had no gene match. The V gene's germline CDR1 is SNHLY and CDR2 FYNNEI. This CDR3 reads CASSDVLLAGETGELFF. For the CDR3, the DNA is TGTGCCAGCAGTGATGTTTTACTAGCGGGAGAAACCGGGGAGCTGTTTTTT.

This clonotype was picked up many times. The chain's CDR3 is CASSPPGTGTRNTEAFF. In DNA, the CDR3 is TGTGCCAGCAGCCCCCCCGGGACAGGGACAAGAAACACTGAAGCTTTCTTT. The genes are TRBV9 and TRBJ1-1; 9 nucleotides align to TRBD1. The CDR3 runs to 17 residues. V dropped 4 bases and J dropped 2; count of bases not matched to a gene: 12. Germline assignment: CDR1 SGDLS and CDR2 YYNGEE.

This clonotype was detected many times. This chain links TRBV12-3 or TRBV12-4 with TRBJ2-3; D possibly uses TRBD1 or TRBD2 (5 bases each). V dropped 5 bases and J dropped 2 bases, with 11 bases sitting between them. The CDR3 is 14 residues long. CDR3 residues: CASSPGTITDTQYF. The CDR3 region has the DNA TGTGCCAGCAGTCCCGGGACCATCACAGATACGCAGTATTTT.

This clonotype was counted many times. The chain has TRBV7-3 and TRBJ2-1, with TRBD2 identical over 9 bases. The ends lost 1 base at V and 6 bases at J; junction bases unmatched: 13. The CDR3 length is 18 residues. Germline assignment: CDR1 SGHTA and CDR2 FQGTGA. Here the CDR3 DNA reads TGTGCCAGCAGCTTAAGGCACGTAGCGGGGGTGGGGTTCAATGAGCAGTTCTTC. The encoded protein is CASSLRHVAGVGFNEQFF.

As concerns this clonotype: Just one base apart from a much larger clone, this may be a read error. V and J are TRBV7-9 and TRBJ2-1; unclear D gene. The V and J ends lost 5 bases and 9 bases respectively, with 11 bases between them. The CDR3 has 12 amino acids. In germline, CDR1 is SEHNR, CDR2 FQNEAQ (reference sequence). CDR3 protein: CASSLAETEQFF. The CDR3 bases are TGTGCCAGCAGCCTCGCAGAGACTGAGCAGTTCTTC.

Many counts were recorded for this clonotype. The rearrangement uses TRBV6-2 or TRBV6-3 and TRBJ2-5; D is possibly TRBD1 (7 bases). Germline assignment: CDR1 MNHEY and CDR2 SVGEGT. The CDR3 is 14 amino acids. V lost 9 bases and J 1 base, leaving 15 bases between the germline ends. The CDR3 loop reads CASTRGAAQETQYF. CDR3 bases: TGTGCCAGTACCAGGGGGGCGGCCCAAGAGACCCAGTACTTC.

The rearrangement joins TRBV7-8 to TRBJ2-7, with 7 bases that match TRBD2. Germline V gene lookup returns CDR1 SGHVS and CDR2 FQNEAQ. CDR3 length equals 13 residues. J was trimmed by 6 bases and V by 3 bases; bases with no gene match: 5. CDR3 DNA sequence: TGTGCCAGCAGCTTCGGGGGGTTAGGCGAGCAGTACTTC. Amino acid sequence: CASSFGGLGEQYF.

This clonotype has more than one count but fewer than ten. The chain's CDR3 is CASRDNYNSPLHF. In DNA form, the CDR3 reads TGTGCCAGCAGGGACAACTATAATTCACCCCTCCACTTT. The chain is built from TRBV28 and TRBJ1-6; the D gene is possibly TRBD1 (5 bases). Looked up from germline, CDR1 is MDHEN and CDR2 is SYDVKM. The CDR3 extends over 13 amino acids. Trimming pared 6 bases from V and 3 bases from J, leaving 6 bases between.

This clonotype was picked up a small number of times. V is TRBV7-8 and J is TRBJ1-5, with 7 bases matching TRBD1. This CDR3 region has 16 residues. Trimming removed 1 base from V and 6 bases from J; junction bases left unmatched: 9. Germline values: CDR1 SGHVS, CDR2 FQNEAQ. The CDR3 bases are TGTGCCAGCAGCTTAGATATTAGGGGGCCCGGTCAGCCCCAGCATTTT. This encodes CASSLDIRGPGQPQHF.

The chain combines TRBV20-1 with TRBJ2-3, with 10 positions matching TRBD2. The CDR3 covers 18 residues. Per germline, CDR1 DFQATT and CDR2 SNEGSKA (reference sequence). Trimming at V came to 5 bases and at J to 2 bases, leaving 16 bases not matched to a gene. In DNA, the CDR3 is TGCAGTGCTTCCGTCATAGGGGGGACTAGCGCCCACACAGATACGCAGTATTTT. As protein: CSASVIGGTSAHTDTQYF.

Comment on this clonotype: A much larger clone differs by one base, so this may be a read error. The chain uses TRBV5-1 and TRBJ1-2; 7 bases are a match to TRBD1. Germline assignment: CDR1 SGHRS and CDR2 YFSETQ. The CDR3 is made up of 14 amino acids. In DNA, the CDR3 is TGCGTCAGCAGCTTGGACAGGTCCATGGATCGCTACACCTTC. Translated, it gives CVSSLDRSMDRYTF.

This clonotype was found a few times. The conserved final phenylalanine or tryptophan is absent from the CDR3, which likely points to a read error. This chain joins TRBV28 and TRBJ2-7, with TRBD2 identical over 10 bases. Per the germline V gene, CDR1 is MDHEN and CDR2 is SYDVKM. Trimming removed 6 bases from V and 2 bases from J; junction bases left unmatched: 4. The CDR3 is 14 residues long. CDR3 loop: CASRSSGGPYEQYS. DNA for the CDR3: TGTGCCAGCAGGTCTAGCGGGGGACCCTACGAGCAGTACTCC.

This sequence joins TRBV6-1 and TRBJ1-1; D is perhaps TRBD1 (5 bases). Germline V CDR1 and CDR2: MNHNS, SASEGT. The ends were cut back, 6 bases at V and 2 bases at J, with 13 bases in the middle. The CDR3 loop spans 14 amino acids. CDR3 protein: CASRPGPSNTEAFF. CDR3 in DNA: TGTGCCAGCAGACCGGGACCGAGCAACACTGAAGCTTTCTTT.

This clonotype was observed once. A much more abundant neighbour one base away suggests this may be a read error. The V gene is TRBV2, the J gene TRBJ2-3; 13 bases fit TRBD2. The tail of the sequence fits TRBJ2-1 better, so the J call may be wrong. Looked up from germline, CDR1 is SNHLY and CDR2 is FYNNEI. This CDR3 has 16 amino acids. In DNA, the CDR3 is TGTGCCAGCAGCTTAACTAGCGGGAGGGCCCGCTACGAGCAGTTCTTC. It specifies CASSLTSGRARYEQFF.

This clonotype was detected many times. The chain uses TRBV7-9 and TRBJ2-3; the D gene could be TRBD1 or TRBD2 (5 bases each). This CDR3 contains 13 residues. Germline CDR1 is SEHNR and CDR2 is FQNEAQ (reference sequence). Between the trimmed V and J ends, which lost 5 bases and 6 bases, there was a span of 12 bases. CDR3 DNA sequence: TGTGCCAGCAGCCCGACAGCGGCGGATACGCAGTATTTT. Protein: CASSPTAADTQYF.

The chain links TRBV18 to TRBJ2-3; no definite D call. Trimming took 5 bases from V and 2 from J, leaving 14 bases between them. Germline V gene lookup returns CDR1 KGHSH and CDR2 LQKENI. The CDR3 contains 15 residues. The DNA of the CDR3 is TGTGCCAGCTCAACCTCTCGTCAGAACACAGATACGCAGTATTTT. This encodes CASSTSRQNTDTQYF.

This clonotype came up many times. The chain combines TRBV11-2 with TRBJ2-1; TRBD2 is a possible D gene (6 bases). The V end lost 5 bases, the J end lost 0 bases, and 17 bases lay between the germline ends. This CDR3 region has 17 residues. CDR1 and CDR2 from the germline V gene are SGHAT and FQNNGV. CDR3 sequence: CASSQIRATSSYNEQFF. CDR3 nucleotide sequence: TGTGCCAGCAGCCAGATTCGAGCGACTAGCTCCTACAATGAGCAGTTCTTC.

CDR3 DNA sequence: TGTGCCAGCAGCCAGACACTGGCCGGGGAGCTGTTTTTT. It is translated as CASSQTLAGELFF. J is TRBJ2-2 and V is TRBV12-3 or TRBV12-4; D unresolved. The CDR3 is made up of 13 amino acids. Trimming took 6 bases from V and 6 from J, leaving 11 bases between them.

The chain uses TRBV7-9 and TRBJ2-3; D gene uncertain. Germline-derived CDR1 and CDR2 are SEHNR and FQNEAQ (reference sequence). The CDR3 covers 13 residues. V was cut by 1 base and J by 6 bases, with 8 bases left in between. The CDR3 loop is CASSLVLGDTQYF. In DNA, the CDR3 is TGTGCCAGCAGCTTAGTCCTGGGGGATACGCAGTATTTT.

Many counts were recorded for this clonotype. The J gene is TRBJ2-5, the V gene TRBV14; 13 bases agree with TRBD2. This CDR3 comprises 18 residues. V dropped 0 bases and J dropped 0; count of bases not matched to a gene: 4. Germline assignment: CDR1 SGHDN and CDR2 FVKESK. DNA of the CDR3: TGTGCCAGCAGCCAAGAAACCGGGACTAGCGGGAACCAAGAGACCCAGTACTTC. Encoded protein: CASSQETGTSGNQETQYF.

Note on this clonotype: This sequence may be a read error, since a much larger clone differs from it by one base. The chain employs TRBV18 and TRBJ1-2; D is uncertain. The germline gives CDR1 KGHSH, CDR2 LQKENI. The CDR3 covers 13 residues. DNA of the CDR3: TGTGCCCGCTCACCGGCCAGCCAATATGGCTACACCTTC. Amino acids: CARSPASQYGYTF.

This rearrangement joins TRBV20-1 to TRBJ1-1; TRBD1 might be the D (5 bases). Germline V gives CDR1 DFQATT, CDR2 SNEGSKA (reference sequence). V shed 4 bases and J shed 4 bases, with 16 bases lying between them. The CDR3 extends over 14 amino acids. The CDR3 region is CSATFWGMGTEAFF. The DNA of the CDR3 is TGCAGTGCTACCTTCTGGGGGATGGGCACTGAAGCTTTCTTT.

This clonotype was seen more than once but under ten times. This rearrangement joins TRBV18 to TRBJ2-6; TRBD1 matches 8 bases. This CDR3 spans 16 amino acids. CDR1 is KGHSH and CDR2 is LQKENI in the germline V gene. The V segment lost 3 bases and the J segment 2 bases; nucleotides outside the gene matches: 3. Written as DNA, the CDR3 is TGTGCCAGCTCACCTCAGGGGGCGCCTGGGGCCAACGTCCTGACTTTC. It is translated as CASSPQGAPGANVLTF. The full variable domain, its missing parts supplied by reference TRBV18 and TRBJ2-6, is NAGVMQNPRHLVRRRGQEARLRCSPMKGHSHVYWYRQLPEEGLKFMVYLQKENIIDESGMPKERFSAEFPKEGPSILRIQQVVRGDSAAYFCASSPQGAPGANVLTFGAGSRLTVL.

The table lists this clonotype with a few counts. This chain uses TRBV15 with TRBJ1-1, with D uncertain. V dropped 0 bases and J dropped 0 bases, with 11 bases sitting between them. The germline CDR1 and CDR2 sequences are LNHNV and YYDKDF (reference sequence). CDR3 length: 16 amino acids. The CDR3 coding sequence is TGTGCCACCAGCAGAGACCGGCGGGCCATGAACACTGAAGCTTTCTTT. The encoded protein is CATSRDRRAMNTEAFF.

Many counts were recorded for this clonotype. J is TRBJ1-2 and V is TRBV28; D ambiguous. The CDR3 spans 14 residues. Trimming removed 2 bases at V and 0 bases at J, with 7 bases between. The germline V gene has CDR1 MDHEN and CDR2 SYDVKM. CDR3 region: CASSLQGTNYGYTF. The CDR3 coding sequence is TGTGCCAGCAGTTTACAAGGCACTAACTATGGCTACACCTTC.

The CDR3 here is CASSFEGSGYNEQFF. CDR3 in DNA: TGTGCCAGCAGCTTCGAAGGTAGCGGATACAATGAGCAGTTCTTC. The chain employs TRBV7-3 and TRBJ2-1; D may be TRBD2 (6 bases). Germline-derived CDR1 and CDR2 are SGHTA and FQGTGA. The CDR3 contains 15 residues. The germline V and J ends were trimmed by 3 bases and 4 bases, with 13 bases remaining between them.

This clonotype was found many times. The chain recombines TRBV7-8 with TRBJ2-1, with 7 bases identical to TRBD1. The V segment lost 4 bases and the J segment 6 bases; nucleotides outside the gene matches: 3. The germline V gene has CDR1 SGHVS and CDR2 FQNEAQ. This CDR3 is 13 amino acids long. The CDR3 DNA follows: TGTGCCAGCAGCTGGGACAGAAGCAATGAGCAGTTCTTC. Residues: CASSWDRSNEQFF.